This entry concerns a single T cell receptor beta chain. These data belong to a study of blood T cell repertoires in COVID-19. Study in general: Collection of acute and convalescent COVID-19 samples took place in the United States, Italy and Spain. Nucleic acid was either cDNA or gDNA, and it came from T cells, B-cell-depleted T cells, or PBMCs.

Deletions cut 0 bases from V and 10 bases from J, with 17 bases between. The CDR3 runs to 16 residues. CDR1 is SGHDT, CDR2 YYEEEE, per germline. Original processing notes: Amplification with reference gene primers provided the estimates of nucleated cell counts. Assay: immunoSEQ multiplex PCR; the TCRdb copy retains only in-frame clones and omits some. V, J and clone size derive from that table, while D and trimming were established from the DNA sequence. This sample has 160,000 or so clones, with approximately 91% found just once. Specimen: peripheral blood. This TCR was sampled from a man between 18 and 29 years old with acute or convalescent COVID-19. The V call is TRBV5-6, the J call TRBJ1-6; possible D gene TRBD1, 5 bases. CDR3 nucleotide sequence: TGTGCCAGCAGCTTGGAGGCCCCCGGCGGACACTCACCCCTCCACTTT. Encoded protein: CASSLEAPGGHSPLHF.